These T cell receptor beta chains were read from a single sample in a study of PD-L1 blockade in urothelial cancer. Libraries were prepared by immunoSEQ multiplex PCR; TCRdb keeps only in-frame clonotypes and omits some of them. The sample has 20,000 to 25,000 clones, approximately 90% seen once. Sequencing used PBMCs, obtained around atezolizumab (anti-PD-L1) treatment. The origin of the receptors is an older woman with urothelial cancer. The CDR3 runs from the conserved cysteine through the conserved F or W. D genes are given only for firm matches. Size values are once, few and many counts, or a class for expanded clones, and some rows have none.

NA | TRBJ1-1 | TRBV5-1 | NA | CASSSGTRNTEAFF | TGCGCCAGCAGCTCCGGGACACGGAACACTGAAGCTTTCTTT
TRBD1 | TRBJ1-1 | TRBV25-1 | NA | CASTRTGVGTEAFF | TGTGCCAGCACAAGGACAGGGGTGGGCACTGAAGCTTTCTTT
NA | TRBJ2-7 | TRBV6-5 | once | CASSYADYEQYF | TGTGCCAGCAGTTACGCGGACTACGAGCAGTACTTC
NA | TRBJ2-7 | TRBV25-1 | NA | CASSEWDTFTEQYF | TGTGCCAGCAGTGAATGGGACACCTTTACCGAGCAGTACTTC
NA | TRBJ2-5 | TRBV11-2 | NA | CASSLTSAGGNQETQYF | TGTGCCAGCAGCTTAACTTCGGCAGGGGGGAACCAAGAGACCCAGTACTTC
NA | TRBJ2-7 | TRBV9 | NA | CASSVSGTTYEQYF | TGTGCCAGCAGCGTTTCCGGGACAACCTACGAGCAGTACTTC
TRBD2 | TRBJ2-7 | TRBV5-1 | NA | CASSYRSSGGLEQYF | TGCGCCAGCAGCTACCGGTCTAGCGGTGGGTTGGAGCAGTACTTC
TRBD1 | TRBJ2-7 | TRBV6-6 | NA | CASSYSGTGAEQYF | TGTGCCAGCAGTTACTCGGGGACAGGGGCCGAGCAGTACTTC
NA | TRBJ1-2 | TRBV4-1 | NA | CASSPQDTHVYGYTF | TGCGCCAGCAGCCCTCAGGACACTCATGTTTATGGCTACACCTTC
NA | TRBJ2-2 | TRBV9 | NA | CASSVAGTSPNTGELFF | TGTGCCAGCAGCGTAGCCGGGACAAGCCCCAACACCGGGGAGCTGTTTTTT
TRBD2 | TRBJ2-7 | TRBV10-3 | NA | CAISASGLNYEQYF | TGTGCCATCTCGGCTAGCGGTTTAAATTACGAGCAGTACTTC
TRBD1 | TRBJ2-7 | TRBV7-9 | NA | CASRPDRGFYEQYF | TGTGCCAGCAGGCCCGACAGGGGGTTCTACGAGCAGTACTTC
TRBD1 | TRBJ1-2 | TRBV9 | NA | CASSVSPGTEYGYTF | TGTGCCAGCAGCGTGAGCCCCGGGACAGAATATGGCTACACCTTC
TRBD2 | TRBJ2-5 | TRBV9 | NA | CASSSGGRVQETQYF | TGTGCCAGCAGCTCGGGAGGGCGCGTCCAAGAGACCCAGTACTTC
TRBD1 | TRBJ1-1 | TRBV5-1 | NA | CASSLGTGNTEAFF | TGCGCCAGCAGCTTGGGGACAGGGAACACTGAAGCTTTCTTT
TRBD1 | TRBJ2-5 | TRBV7-9 | NA | CASSFTGGQETQYF | TGTGCCAGCAGCTTCACAGGGGGCCAAGAGACCCAGTACTTC
NA | TRBJ1-2 | TRBV6-1 | NA | CASRRTTNYGYTF | TGTGCCAGCAGGAGAACGACTAACTATGGCTACACCTTC
NA | TRBJ2-7 | TRBV29-1 | NA | CSVVGGSYEQYF | TGCAGCGTAGTAGGGGGCTCCTACGAGCAGTACTTC
TRBD1 | TRBJ1-2 | TRBV2 | NA | CASSERGRDYGYTF | TGTGCCAGCAGTGAAAGGGGGCGGGACTATGGCTACACCTTC
TRBD2 | TRBJ2-7 | TRBV5-1 | few | CASSLGLAGVHEQYF | TGCGCCAGCAGCCTGGGACTAGCGGGGGTTCATGAGCAGTACTTC
TRBD2 | TRBJ2-3 | TRBV9 | NA | CASSDLTGTSPDTQYF | TGTGCCAGCAGCGACCTTACCGGGACTAGTCCGGATACGCAGTATTTT
TRBD1 | TRBJ1-2 | TRBV6-6 | NA | CASGAVTGGDGYTF | TGTGCCAGCGGCGCCGTGACAGGGGGTGACGGCTACACCTTC
TRBD1 | TRBJ2-6 | TRBV5-4 | NA | CASSPSRDSRHSGANVLTF | TGTGCCAGCAGCCCTAGCAGGGACAGTCGTCACTCTGGGGCCAACGTCCTGACTTTC
TRBD1 | TRBJ1-1 | TRBV11-2 | few | CASSLIVTGELMNTEAFF | TGTGCCAGCAGCTTAATAGTCACAGGGGAGTTAATGAACACTGAAGCTTTCTTT
NA | TRBJ1-1 | TRBV9 | NA | CASSLDWGGNTEAFF | TGTGCCAGCAGCCTTGACTGGGGGGGGAACACTGAAGCTTTCTTT
TRBD2 | TRBJ2-3 | TRBV5-4 | NA | CASSFRLAGGLTDTQYF | TGTGCCAGCAGCTTCCGACTAGCGGGGGGTCTCACAGATACGCAGTATTTT
TRBD1 | TRBJ2-7 | TRBV28 | NA | CASSPRDRVYEQYF | TGTGCCAGCAGCCCCCGGGACAGGGTCTACGAGCAGTACTTC
NA | TRBJ2-7 | TRBV4-2 | NA | CASSQVVRGYEQYF | TGTGCCAGCAGCCAAGTGGTTCGCGGCTACGAGCAGTACTTC
NA | TRBJ2-1 | TRBV9 | NA | CASSPFDSSYNEQFF | TGTGCCAGCAGCCCATTCGACTCCTCCTACAATGAGCAGTTCTTC
NA | TRBJ1-4 | TRBV7-8 | NA | CASSLTGPSPNEKLFF | TGTGCCAGCAGCTTAACAGGGCCGAGCCCTAATGAAAAACTGTTTTTT
TRBD1 | TRBJ1-3 | TRBV4-2 | NA | CASSQDTGGMGASGNTIYF | TGTGCCAGCAGCCAAGACACAGGGGGCATGGGAGCCTCTGGAAACACCATATATTTT
TRBD2 | TRBJ2-3 | TRBV6-5 | NA | CASSYSTSGATDTQYF | TGTGCCAGCAGTTACTCGACTAGCGGCGCCACAGATACGCAGTATTTT
TRBD1 | TRBJ1-5 | TRBV28 | NA | CASSSKDRGPILYSNQPQHF | TGTGCCAGCAGTTCCAAAGACAGGGGGCCCATTCTATATAGCAATCAGCCCCAGCATTTT
NA | TRBJ2-4 | TRBV10-3 | NA | CATRTDPVGKNIQYF | TGTGCCACCCGGACAGACCCAGTGGGCAAAAACATTCAGTACTTC
NA | TRBJ1-2 | TRBV5-8 | NA | CASSPTVNYGYTF | TGTGCCAGCAGCCCGACTGTTAACTATGGCTACACCTTC
NA | TRBJ1-2 | TRBV29-1 | NA | CSVEQGYGYTF | TGCAGCGTTGAACAGGGCTATGGCTACACCTTC
TRBD2 | TRBJ2-3 | TRBV2 | NA | CASRAGVPDTQYF | TGTGCCAGCAGAGCGGGAGTTCCAGATACGCAGTATTTT
NA | TRBJ2-1 | TRBV7-2 | NA | CASSLGGVDEQFF | TGTGCCAGCAGCTTAGGGGGGGTCGATGAGCAGTTCTTC
NA | TRBJ2-1 | TRBV9 | NA | CASSPRNRISAYNEQFF | TGTGCCAGCAGCCCCAGAAACCGCATCTCCGCATACAATGAGCAGTTCTTC
TRBD2 | TRBJ2-3 | TRBV6-5 | NA | CASSYSAGGPQDTQYF | TGTGCCAGCAGTTACTCGGCGGGGGGGCCCCAAGATACGCAGTATTTT